The 3 T cell receptor beta chains in this list originate from one sample, sequenced in a study of T cell repertoires in cytomegalovirus infection. Their target antigens are unknown. TCRdb independently ran MiXCR on the reads; one entry per CDR3 protein. This sample has around 750,000 distinct CDR3 sequences, with 32% found just once. The specimen comprised cultured CD8+ T cells from PBMCs, sampled from culture after CMV antigen stimulation. The source is a human donor in good health (CMV status not recorded). Some clones in this sample may be carry-over from other donors' samples.

The chain combines TRBV7-9 with TRBJ2-7, with 7 bases aligning to TRBD2. Germline V gene data show CDR1 as SEHNR and CDR2 as FQNEAQ (reference sequence). The ends lost 2 bases at V and 4 bases at J; junction bases unmatched: 5. This CDR3 spans 14 amino acids. CDR3 sequence (DNA): TGTGCCAGCAGCTTACCAAGCGGGGAGTACGAGCAGTACTTC. Amino acids: CASSLPSGEYEQYF.

A word on this clonotype: Germline and junction disagree at one end, which may indicate a read error. The chain combines TRBV4-1 with TRBJ2-3; 7 positions agree with TRBD2. Germline V gene data show CDR1 as MGHRA and CDR2 as YSYEKL. The length of the CDR3 is 16 residues. CDR3 sequence (DNA): TGTGCCAGCAGCCAAATCCTAGCGGACCACACAGATACGCAGTATTTT. It codes for CASSQILADHTDTQYF.

This clonotype was detected only a few times. The rearrangement uses TRBV6-6 and TRBJ1-1, with D possibly being TRBD1 (5 bases). Germline CDR1 reads MNHNY; CDR2 reads SVGAGI (reference sequence). CDR3 length equals 13 residues. V was shortened by 7 bases and J by 4 bases, with 13 bases between the two germline ends. The CDR3 bases are TGTGCCAGCAAAGGGCTGGGGACCACTGAAGCTTTCTTT. Translating gives CASKGLGTTEAFF.